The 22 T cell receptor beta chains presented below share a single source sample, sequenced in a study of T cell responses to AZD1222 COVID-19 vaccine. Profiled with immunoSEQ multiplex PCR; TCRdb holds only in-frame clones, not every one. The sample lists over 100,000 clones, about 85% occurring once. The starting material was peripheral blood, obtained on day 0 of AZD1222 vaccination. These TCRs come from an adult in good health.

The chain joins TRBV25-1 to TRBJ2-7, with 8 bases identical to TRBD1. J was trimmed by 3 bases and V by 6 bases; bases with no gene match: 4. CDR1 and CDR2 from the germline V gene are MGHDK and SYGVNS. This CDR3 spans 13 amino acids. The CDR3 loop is CASRPGQVYEQYF. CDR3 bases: TGTGCCAGCAGGCCGGGACAGGTCTACGAGCAGTACTTC.

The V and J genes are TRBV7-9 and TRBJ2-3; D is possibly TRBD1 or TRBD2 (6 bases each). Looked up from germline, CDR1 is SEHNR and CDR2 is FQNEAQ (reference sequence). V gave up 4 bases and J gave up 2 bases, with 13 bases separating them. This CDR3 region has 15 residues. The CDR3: CASSSGALLTDTQYF. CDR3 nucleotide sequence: TGTGCCAGCAGCTCGGGGGCACTGCTCACAGATACGCAGTATTTT.

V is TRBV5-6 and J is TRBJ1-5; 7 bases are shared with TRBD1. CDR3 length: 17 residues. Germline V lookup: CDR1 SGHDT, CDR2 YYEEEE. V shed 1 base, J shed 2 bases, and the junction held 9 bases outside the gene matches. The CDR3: CASSLKGGPRGNQPQHF. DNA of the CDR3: TGTGCCAGCAGCTTGAAAGGGGGCCCCCGGGGCAATCAGCCCCAGCATTTT.

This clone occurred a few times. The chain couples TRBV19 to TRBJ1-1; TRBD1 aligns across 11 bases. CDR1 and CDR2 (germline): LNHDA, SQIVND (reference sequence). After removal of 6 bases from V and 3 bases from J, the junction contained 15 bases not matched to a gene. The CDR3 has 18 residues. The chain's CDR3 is CASRLAGTGGSLDTEAFF. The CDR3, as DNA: TGTGCCAGTAGGCTCGCCGGGACAGGGGGATCGCTGGACACTGAAGCTTTCTTT. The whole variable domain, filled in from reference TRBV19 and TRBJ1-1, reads DGGITQSPKYLFRKEGQNVTLSCEQNLNHDAMYWYRQDPGQGLRLIYYSQIVNDFQKGDIAEGYSVSREKKESFPLTVTSAQKNPTAFYLCASRLAGTGGSLDTEAFFGQGTRLTVV.

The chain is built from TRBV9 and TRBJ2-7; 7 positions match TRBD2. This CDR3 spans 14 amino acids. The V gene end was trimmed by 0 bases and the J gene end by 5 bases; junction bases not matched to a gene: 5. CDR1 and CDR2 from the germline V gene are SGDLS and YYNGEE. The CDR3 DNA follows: TGTGCCAGCAGCGTAGGCGGGAGAGGGAACGAGCAGTACTTC. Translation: CASSVGGRGNEQYF.

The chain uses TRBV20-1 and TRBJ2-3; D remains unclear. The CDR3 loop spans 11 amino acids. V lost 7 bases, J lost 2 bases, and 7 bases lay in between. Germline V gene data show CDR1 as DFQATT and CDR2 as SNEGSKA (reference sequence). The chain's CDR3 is CSEENTDTQYF. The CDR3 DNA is TGCAGTGAAGAGAACACAGATACGCAGTATTTT.

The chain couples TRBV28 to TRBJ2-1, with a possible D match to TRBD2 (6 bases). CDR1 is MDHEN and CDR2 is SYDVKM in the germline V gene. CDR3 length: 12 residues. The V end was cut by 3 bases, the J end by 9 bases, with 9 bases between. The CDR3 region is CASSLRGGEQFF. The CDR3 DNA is TGTGCCAGCAGTTTGAGGGGAGGTGAGCAGTTCTTC.

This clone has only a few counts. CDR3 DNA sequence: TGTGCCAGCAGCGTAGGGAACGAGCAGTACTTC. Protein sequence: CASSVGNEQYF. The chain recombines TRBV9 with TRBJ2-7; D not resolved. The CDR3 sequence is 11 residues long. Trimming took 0 bases from V and 5 from J, leaving 3 bases between them. The germline gives CDR1 SGDLS, CDR2 YYNGEE.

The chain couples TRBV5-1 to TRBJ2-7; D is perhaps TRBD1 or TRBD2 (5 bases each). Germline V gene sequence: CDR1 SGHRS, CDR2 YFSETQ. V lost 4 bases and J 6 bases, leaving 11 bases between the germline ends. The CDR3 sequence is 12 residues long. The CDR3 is CASSIGTGEQYF. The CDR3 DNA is TGCGCCAGCAGCATCGGGACGGGCGAGCAGTACTTC.

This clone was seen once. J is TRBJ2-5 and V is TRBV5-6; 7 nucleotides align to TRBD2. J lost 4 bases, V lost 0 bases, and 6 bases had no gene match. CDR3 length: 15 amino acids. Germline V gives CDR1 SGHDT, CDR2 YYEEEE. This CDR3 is CASSLVAGVIETQYF. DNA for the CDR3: TGTGCCAGCAGCTTGGTCGCGGGAGTAATAGAGACCCAGTACTTC.

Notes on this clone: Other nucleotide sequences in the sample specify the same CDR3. The CDR3 loop reads CASSQGLAGGREQFF. The CDR3 nucleotides read TGTGCCAGCAGCCAGGGACTAGCGGGAGGGCGTGAGCAGTTCTTC. This chain links TRBV3-1 (or the pseudogene TRBV3-2) with TRBJ2-1; TRBD2 matches at 16 bases. CDR1 and CDR2 from the germline V gene are LGHDT and YNNKEL (reference sequence). Trimming removed 3 bases from V and 9 bases from J; junction bases left unmatched: 2. The CDR3 loop spans 15 amino acids.

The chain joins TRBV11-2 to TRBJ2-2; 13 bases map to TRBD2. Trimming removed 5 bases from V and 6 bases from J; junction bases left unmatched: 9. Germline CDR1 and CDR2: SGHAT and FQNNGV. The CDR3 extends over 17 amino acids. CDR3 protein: CASSITSGRATAGELFF. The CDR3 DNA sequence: TGTGCCAGCAGCATCACTAGCGGGAGGGCCACGGCCGGGGAGCTGTTTTTT.

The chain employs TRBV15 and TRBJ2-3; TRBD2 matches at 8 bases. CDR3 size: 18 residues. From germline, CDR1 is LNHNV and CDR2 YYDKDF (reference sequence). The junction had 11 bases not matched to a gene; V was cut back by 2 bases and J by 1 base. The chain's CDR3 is CATSRQLGAGAGTDTQYF. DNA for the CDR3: TGTGCCACCAGCAGACAACTAGGAGCGGGAGCGGGCACAGATACGCAGTATTTT.

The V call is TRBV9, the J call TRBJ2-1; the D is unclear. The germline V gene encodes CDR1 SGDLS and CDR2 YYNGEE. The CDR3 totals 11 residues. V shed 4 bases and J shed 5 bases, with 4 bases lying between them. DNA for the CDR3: TGTGCCAGCAGCAGTAACAATGAGCAGTTCTTC. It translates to CASSSNNEQFF. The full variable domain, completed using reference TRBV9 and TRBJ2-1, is DSGVTQTPKHLITATGQRVTLRCSPRSGDLSVYWYQQSLDQGLQFLIQYYNGEERAKGNILERFSAQQFPDLHSELNLSSLELGDSALYFCASSSNNEQFFGPGTRLTVL.

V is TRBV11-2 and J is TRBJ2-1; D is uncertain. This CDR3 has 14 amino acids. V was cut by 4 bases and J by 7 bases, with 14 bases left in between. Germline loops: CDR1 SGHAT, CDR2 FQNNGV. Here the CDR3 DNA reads TGTGCCAGCAGCTCCGACCCGGACGCAAATGAGCAGTTCTTC. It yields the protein CASSSDPDANEQFF. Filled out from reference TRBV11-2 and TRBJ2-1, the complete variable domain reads EAGVAQSPRYKIIEKRQSVAFWCNPISGHATLYWYQQILGQGPKLLIQFQNNGVVDDSQLPKDRFSAERLKGVDSTLKIQPAKLEDSAVYLCASSSDPDANEQFFGPGTRLTVL.

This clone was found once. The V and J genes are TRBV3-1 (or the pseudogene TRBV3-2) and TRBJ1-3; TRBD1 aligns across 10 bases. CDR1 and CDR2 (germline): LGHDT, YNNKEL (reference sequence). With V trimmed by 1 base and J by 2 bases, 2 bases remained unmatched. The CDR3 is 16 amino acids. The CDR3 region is CASSQVGTGAGNTIYF. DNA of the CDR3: TGTGCCAGCAGCCAAGTCGGGACAGGGGCTGGAAACACCATATATTTT.

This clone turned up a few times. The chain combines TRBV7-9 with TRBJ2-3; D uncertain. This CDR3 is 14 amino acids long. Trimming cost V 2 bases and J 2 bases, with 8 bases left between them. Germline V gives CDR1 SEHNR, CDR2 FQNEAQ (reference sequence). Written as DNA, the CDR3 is TGTGCCAGCAGCTTATGGCGGTCCACAGATACGCAGTATTTT. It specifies CASSLWRSTDTQYF.

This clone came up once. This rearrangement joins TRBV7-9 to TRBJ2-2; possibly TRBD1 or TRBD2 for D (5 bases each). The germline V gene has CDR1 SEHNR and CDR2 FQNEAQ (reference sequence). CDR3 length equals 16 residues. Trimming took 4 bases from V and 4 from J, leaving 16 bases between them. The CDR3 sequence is CASSSIRRGTTGELFF. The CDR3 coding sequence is TGTGCCAGCAGCTCGATCCGTCGAGGGACCACCGGGGAGCTGTTTTTT. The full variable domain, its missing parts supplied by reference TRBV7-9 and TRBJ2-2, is DTGVSQNPRHKITKRGQNVTFRCDPISEHNRLYWYRQTLGQGPEFLTYFQNEAQLEKSRLLSDRFSAERPKGSFSTLEIQRTEQGDSAMYLCASSSIRRGTTGELFFGEGSRLTVL.

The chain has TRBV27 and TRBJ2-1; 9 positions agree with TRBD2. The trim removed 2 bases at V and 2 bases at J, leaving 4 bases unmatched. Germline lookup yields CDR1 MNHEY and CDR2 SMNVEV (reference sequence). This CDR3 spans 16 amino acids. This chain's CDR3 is CASSLTAGGPYNEQFF. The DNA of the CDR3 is TGTGCCAGCAGTTTAACAGCGGGAGGCCCCTACAATGAGCAGTTCTTC.

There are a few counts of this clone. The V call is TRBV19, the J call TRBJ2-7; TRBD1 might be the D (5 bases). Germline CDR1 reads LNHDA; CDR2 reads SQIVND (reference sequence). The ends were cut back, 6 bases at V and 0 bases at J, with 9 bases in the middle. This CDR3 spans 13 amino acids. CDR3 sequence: CASRGAASYEQYF. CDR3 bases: TGTGCCAGTAGAGGGGCCGCCTCCTACGAGCAGTACTTC.

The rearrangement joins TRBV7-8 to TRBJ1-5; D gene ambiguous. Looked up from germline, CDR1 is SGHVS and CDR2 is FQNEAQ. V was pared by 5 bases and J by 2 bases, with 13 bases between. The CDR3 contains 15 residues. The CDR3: CASSVRQVGNQPQHF. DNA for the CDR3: TGTGCCAGCAGCGTAAGGCAGGTCGGCAATCAGCCCCAGCATTTT.

The CDR3 reads CASSSGQGVDTQYF. Here the CDR3 DNA reads TGTGCCAGCAGCTCCGGACAGGGCGTAGATACGCAGTATTTT. This chain connects TRBV7-9 to TRBJ2-3; 8 bases are a match to TRBD1. Germline V gene lookup returns CDR1 SEHNR and CDR2 FQNEAQ (reference sequence). J lost 5 bases, V lost 4 bases, and 5 bases had no gene match. The CDR3 is 14 amino acids.